This T cell receptor beta chain was captured by sequencing in a study of response to subunit inactivated influenza vaccine (dated by TCRdb to the late 2010s). General notes on the study: To follow how T cells responded to a trivalent subunit inactivated influenza vaccine, the researchers relied on deep quantitative profiling of the T cell receptor repertoire. The investigation overall reported the following: The authors proposed that each seasonal influenza vaccination may bring in only a limited number of new T cells.

This clonotype was picked up a small number of times. Its specific antigen is unknown. No base qualities exist here, and no much larger clone lies one base off it. The germline V and J ends show losses of 5 bases and 14 bases respectively, and no gene match explains 9 bases of the junction. Spanning cysteine to phenylalanine, the CDR3 consists of 13 amino acids. Solely the CDR3 DNA is kept, with 39 bases framed from the first base. The germline V gene (reference sequence) gives CDR1 as MNHNY and CDR2 as SVGAGI. Reading the label with the study, this specimen's time point is: 45 days after influenza vaccine administration. The library was produced with RT-PCR. TCRdb names Illumina HiSeq 2500 as the instrument used. TCRdb cleaned the public reads at Q25 with fastp, built clones with MiXCR and kept in-frame beta chains. For every CDR3 protein sequence, its rows merge into one entry that carries the most common genes and DNA. The sample table shows fewer than 650,000 distinct CDR3 sequences, and about an eighth are seen once. The ten largest make up around 12% of the sample.

The receptor was derived from a man aged 45-65 years who received an inactivated influenza vaccine. Donor details come from another sample of the same person, matched by shared clones. The V gene is TRBV6-6 and the J gene is TRBJ1-1, and TRBD1 matches 12 of the central bases. The material was PBMCs from blood, obtained around seven weeks after vaccination. The CDR3 reads CASSASGTGGTFF. The nucleotide sequence reads as follows: TGTGCCAGCAGTGCTTCCGGGACAGGGGGCACCTTCTTT.